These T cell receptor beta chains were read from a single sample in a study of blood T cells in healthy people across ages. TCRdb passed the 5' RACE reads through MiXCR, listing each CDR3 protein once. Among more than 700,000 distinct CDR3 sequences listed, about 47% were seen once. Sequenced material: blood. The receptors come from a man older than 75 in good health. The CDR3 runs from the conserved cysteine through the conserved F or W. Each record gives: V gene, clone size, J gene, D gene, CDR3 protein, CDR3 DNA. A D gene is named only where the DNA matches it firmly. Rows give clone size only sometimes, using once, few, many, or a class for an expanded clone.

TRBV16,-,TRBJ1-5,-,CASSQESGGNQPQHF,TGTGCCAGCAGCCAAGAATCGGGGGGTAATCAGCCCCAGCATTTT
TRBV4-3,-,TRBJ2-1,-,CASSQVLTYNEQFF,TGCGCCAGCAGCCAAGTACTAACCTACAATGAGCAGTTCTTC
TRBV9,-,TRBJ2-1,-,CASSVGSLSYNEQFF,TGTGCCAGCAGCGTAGGGTCTTTATCCTACAATGAGCAGTTCTTC
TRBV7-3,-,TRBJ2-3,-,CASSLVPGRTDTQYF,TGTGCCAGCAGCTTAGTCCCAGGGCGCACAGATACGCAGTATTTT
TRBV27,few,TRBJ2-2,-,CASSSTANTGELFF,TGTGCCAGCAGTTCTACCGCGAACACCGGGGAGCTGTTTTTT
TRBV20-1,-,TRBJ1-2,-,CSARDLAELYGYTF,TGCAGTGCTAGAGATCTTGCAGAACTCTATGGCTACACCTTC
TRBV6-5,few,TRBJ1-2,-,CASSDSSRDGYTF,TGTGCCAGCAGTGACTCAAGCAGGGACGGCTACACCTTC
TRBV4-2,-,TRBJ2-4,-,CASSQDGRESSQYF,TGTGCCAGCAGCCAAGATGGCCGGGAGAGCTCCCAGTACTTC
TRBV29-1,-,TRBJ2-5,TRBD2,CSVTSGRETQYF,TGCAGCGTTACTAGCGGGAGGGAGACCCAGTACTTC
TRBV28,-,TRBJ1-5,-,CASSYGTLPNQPQHF,TGTGCCAGCAGTTATGGGACACTACCTAATCAGCCCCAGCATTTT
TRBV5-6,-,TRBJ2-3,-,CASSPWDFGTDTQYF,TGTGCCAGCAGCCCATGGGACTTCGGCACAGATACGCAGTATTTT
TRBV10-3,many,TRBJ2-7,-,CAISESIRGSSYEQYF,TGTGCCATCAGTGAGTCGATAAGAGGGAGCTCCTACGAGCAGTACTTC
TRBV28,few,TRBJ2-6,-,CASSLFARASSGANVLTF,TGTGCCAGCAGTTTGTTCGCCAGGGCAAGCTCTGGGGCCAACGTCCTGACTTTC
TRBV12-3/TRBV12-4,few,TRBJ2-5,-,CASSPVKAGETQYF,TGTGCCAGCAGTCCCGTCAAAGCGGGAGAGACCCAGTACTTC
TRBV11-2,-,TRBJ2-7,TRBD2,CASSIVVAGVETLYF,TGTGCCAGCAGCATAGTTGTAGCGGGAGTAGAGACCCTGTACTTC
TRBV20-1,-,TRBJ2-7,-,CSARGGLHRSSYEQYF,TGCAGTGCTAGAGGGGGACTCCACCGGAGCTCCTACGAGCAGTACTTC
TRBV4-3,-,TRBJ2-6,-,CASSPHRFGSGANVLTF,TGCGCCAGCAGCCCCCACCGTTTCGGCTCTGGGGCCAACGTCCTGACTTTC
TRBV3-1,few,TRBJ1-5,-,CASSQGGTNQPQHF,TGTGCCAGCAGCCAAGGAGGAACTAATCAGCCCCAGCATTTT
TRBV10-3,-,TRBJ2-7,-,CAISAGDVATYEQYF,TGTGCCATCAGTGCAGGGGACGTTGCCACTTACGAGCAGTACTTC
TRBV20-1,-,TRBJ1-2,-,CSAGDGYTF,TGCAGTGCTGGCGACGGCTACACCTTC
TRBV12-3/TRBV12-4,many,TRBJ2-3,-,CASSLRSSTDTQYF,TGTGCCAGCAGTTTGCGTTCTAGCACAGATACGCAGTATTTT
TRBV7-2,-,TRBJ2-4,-,CASSLEPAKGIQYF,TGTGCCAGCAGCTTAGAGCCAGCCAAGGGCATTCAGTACTTC
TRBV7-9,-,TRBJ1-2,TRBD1,CASSLPRGQGGYGYTF,TGTGCCAGCAGCTTACCGCGCGGACAGGGGGGGTATGGCTACACCTTC
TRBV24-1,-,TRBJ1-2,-,CATSDHGQPYGYTF,TGTGCCACCAGTGACCATGGACAACCCTATGGCTACACCTTC
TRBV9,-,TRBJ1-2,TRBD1,CASSTRPGQGNGYTF,TGTGCCAGCAGCACCCGACCGGGACAGGGTAATGGCTACACCTTC
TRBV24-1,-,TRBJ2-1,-,CATSAHRETNYNEQFF,TGTGCCACCAGTGCCCACCGCGAGACTAACTACAATGAGCAGTTCTTC
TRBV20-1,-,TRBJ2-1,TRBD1,CSARGQGRMNEQFF,TGCAGTGCTCGGGGACAGGGGCGCATGAATGAGCAGTTCTTC
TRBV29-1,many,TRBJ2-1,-,CSAEIQGEQFF,TGCAGCGCCGAGATACAGGGCGAGCAGTTCTTC
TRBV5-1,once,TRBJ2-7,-,CASSLALAPAYEQYF,TGCGCCAGCAGCTTGGCCCTGGCCCCGGCCTACGAGCAGTACTTC
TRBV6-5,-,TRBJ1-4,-,CASSYSGRAPTLNEKLFF,TGTGCCAGCAGTTACTCGGGAAGGGCCCCAACTCTTAATGAAAAACTGTTTTTT
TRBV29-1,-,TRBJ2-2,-,CSVAAIGTGELFF,TGCAGCGTGGCCGCGATTGGAACCGGGGAGCTGTTTTTT
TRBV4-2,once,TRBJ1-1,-,CASSQDLNSGTEAFF,TGTGCCAGCAGCCAAGATTTGAACAGTGGGACTGAAGCTTTCTTT
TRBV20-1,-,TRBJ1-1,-,CSAKGGALTEAFF,TGCAGTGCTAAGGGGGGGGCTCTCACTGAAGCTTTCTTT
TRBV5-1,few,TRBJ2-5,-,CASSKEGETQYF,TGCGCCAGCAGCAAGGAAGGAGAGACCCAGTACTTC
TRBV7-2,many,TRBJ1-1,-,CASSRQENTEAFF,TGTGCCAGCAGCCGACAGGAGAACACTGAAGCTTTCTTT
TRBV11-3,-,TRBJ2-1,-,CASSLERDMRSYNEQFF,TGTGCCAGCAGCTTAGAACGGGATATGAGGTCCTACAATGAGCAGTTCTTC
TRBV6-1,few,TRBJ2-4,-,CASSEVAGQGGSIQYF,TGTGCCAGCAGTGAAGTAGCAGGGCAGGGGGGGAGCATTCAGTACTTC
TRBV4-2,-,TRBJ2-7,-,CASSQDRTRAEQYF,TGTGCCAGCAGCCAAGATAGAACTAGGGCCGAGCAGTACTTC
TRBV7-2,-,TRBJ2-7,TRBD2,CASSPQGLAGGLRPYEQYF,TGTGCCAGCAGCCCCCAGGGACTAGCGGGAGGGCTACGGCCCTACGAGCAGTACTTC
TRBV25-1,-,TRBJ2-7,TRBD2,CASSEPGRGASEQYF,TGTGCCAGCAGTGAACCCGGGCGGGGGGCGTCCGAGCAGTACTTC
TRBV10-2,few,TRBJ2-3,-,CASRGERVPITDTQYF,TGCGCCAGCAGAGGAGAGCGGGTCCCTATCACAGATACGCAGTATTTT
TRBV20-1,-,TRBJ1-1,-,CSAGHLNTGAFF,TGCAGCGCGGGACATCTGAACACTGGAGCTTTCTTT
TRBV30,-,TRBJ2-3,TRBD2,CAWSSLAGEGTDTQYF,TGTGCCTGGAGCTCACTAGCGGGAGAGGGCACAGATACGCAGTATTTT
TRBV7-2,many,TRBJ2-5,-,CASRTGSLGGEQYF,TGTGCCAGCAGGACCGGGTCCCTAGGCGGAGAGCAGTACTTC
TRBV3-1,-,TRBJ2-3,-,CASSGGSYTQYF,TGTGCCAGCAGCGGGGGCAGCTATACGCAGTATTTT
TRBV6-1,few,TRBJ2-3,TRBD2,CASSPLTSADTQYF,TGTGCCAGCAGTCCTTTGACTAGCGCAGATACGCAGTATTTT
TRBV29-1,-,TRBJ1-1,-,CSVGRGGAYTEAFF,TGCAGCGTTGGAAGGGGGGGCGCGTACACTGAAGCTTTCTTT
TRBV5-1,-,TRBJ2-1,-,CASSIQGTYNEQFF,TGCGCCAGCAGCATACAGGGCACCTACAATGAGCAGTTCTTC